The entry that follows covers one T cell receptor beta chain sequence. Its antigen is not identified. Assay used: immunoSEQ multiplex PCR; TCRdb lists only in-frame clones, some missing. The sample has approximately 14,000 clones; around two thirds are singletons. This sample was taken from a study of CD4+ T cells in melanoma. The V and J ends lost 5 bases and 5 bases, in that order; junction bases with no gene match: 19. Germline CDR1 LGHNA, CDR2 YNFKEQ. This CDR3 is 18 amino acids long. Notes on the study in general: Neoantigen-specific CD4+ T cells in melanoma reportedly had diverse differentiation states. CD8+ T cell, macrophage and B cell function reportedly correlated with neoantigen-specific CD4+ T cells.

The receptor was isolated from a human donor with melanoma. Sequencing was performed on cells from a culture (not recorded whether cultured in vitro). The chain recombines TRBV4-2 with TRBJ1-2; 8 bases agree with TRBD1. This chain's CDR3 is CASSLGGPGGAKMYGYTF. CDR3 bases: TGTGCCAGCAGCTTGGGTGGGCCAGGGGGCGCGAAGATGTATGGCTACACCTTC.